The rows below give T cell receptor beta chains drawn from one sample of a study of shared clonotypes between healthy human individuals. Sequencing used immunoSEQ multiplex PCR; TCRdb keeps in-frame clones, though not all of them. The sample has about 600,000 clones, 98% seen once; the top ten hold around 0.3%. The sequenced material came from naive CD8+ T cells sorted from blood. Receptors were obtained from a man aged 25 to 40 in good health. CDR3s include the opening cysteine and the closing phenylalanine or tryptophan. Fields, in order: J gene, CDR3 length, V gene, clone size, D gene, CDR3 protein, CDR3 DNA. D genes are given only for firm matches. For some rows the clone size is stated as once, few or many, or as a class when expanded; others skip it.

TRBJ2-1 | 13 | TRBV9 | . | . | CASSVVPYNEQFF | TGTGCCAGCAGCGTCGTGCCCTACAATGAGCAGTTCTTC
TRBJ2-3 | 13 | TRBV4-1 | . | . | CASSQAPTDTQYF | TGCGCCAGCAGCCAAGCGCCTACAGATACGCAGTATTTT
TRBJ2-7 | 13 | TRBV30 | . | . | CAWSPGSIYEQYF | TGTGCCTGGAGCCCCGGGTCGATCTACGAGCAGTACTTC
TRBJ1-3 | 15 | TRBV7-6 | . | TRBD1 | CASSPTTGVGNTIYF | TGTGCCAGCAGCCCAACGACAGGGGTGGGAAACACCATATATTTT
TRBJ2-1 | 13 | TRBV7-9 | once | TRBD1 | CASSFSLGTGVIF | TGTGCCAGCAGCTTCAGCCTAGGGACAGGGGTCATCTTC
TRBJ2-1 | 15 | TRBV7-2 | . | . | CASSFVPGSYNEQFF | TGTGCCAGCAGCTTCGTCCCCGGCTCCTACAATGAGCAGTTCTTC
TRBJ2-7 | 13 | TRBV5-1 | . | . | CASRQDPVYEQYF | TGCGCCAGCAGGCAAGACCCTGTCTACGAGCAGTACTTC
TRBJ2-7 | 16 | TRBV7-9 | . | . | CASSTLIHGSSYEQYF | TGTGCCAGCAGCACCCTAATCCACGGGAGCTCCTACGAGCAGTACTTC
TRBJ2-7 | 13 | TRBV7-6 | . | TRBD1 | CASSITGGDEQYF | TGTGCCAGCAGCATAACAGGGGGCGACGAGCAGTACTTC
TRBJ2-1 | 14 | TRBV27 | . | . | CASSFPGQDNEQFF | TGTGCCAGCAGTTTCCCCGGCCAAGACAATGAGCAGTTCTTC
TRBJ1-2 | 11 | TRBV27 | . | . | CASSAGYGYTF | TGTGCCAGCAGTGCGGGGTATGGCTACACCTTC
TRBJ2-3 | 15 | TRBV27 | . | . | CASSFGGANTDTQYF | TGTGCCAGCAGTTTTGGGGGAGCGAACACAGATACGCAGTATTTT
TRBJ2-1 | 16 | TRBV7-8 | . | . | CASSSQPGYLGNEQFF | TGTGCCAGCAGCTCACAGCCGGGCTACCTAGGGAATGAGCAGTTCTTC
TRBJ2-1 | 14 | TRBV6-5 | . | . | CASSYSGNYNEQFF | TGTGCCAGCAGTTACTCCGGAAACTACAATGAGCAGTTCTTC
TRBJ2-7 | 13 | TRBV27 | . | . | CASSSGLSYEQYF | TGTGCCAGCAGTTCGGGACTCTCCTACGAGCAGTACTTC
TRBJ1-5 | 18 | TRBV5-1 | . | TRBD1 | CASSSGTGGTNSNQPQHF | TGCGCCAGCAGCAGCGGGACAGGGGGCACTAATAGCAATCAGCCCCAGCATTTT
TRBJ2-2 | 16 | TRBV6-5 | . | . | CASSYSKLGQTGELFF | TGTGCCAGCAGTTACTCGAAATTAGGACAGACCGGGGAGCTGTTTTTT
TRBJ1-3 | 18 | TRBV6-1 | . | . | CASSEVSPGEYSGNTIYF | TGTGCCAGCAGTGAAGTCTCGCCGGGCGAATACTCTGGAAACACCATATATTTT
TRBJ2-3 | 12 | TRBV5-1 | . | . | CASSPSRDTQYF | TGCGCCAGCAGCCCCAGCAGAGATACGCAGTATTTT
TRBJ2-3 | 15 | TRBV6-5 | . | TRBD2 | CASRRTSGGTDTQYF | TGTGCCAGCAGACGGACTAGCGGAGGCACAGATACGCAGTATTTT
TRBJ2-7 | 13 | TRBV5-5 | once | TRBD2 | CASSWGGSYEQYF | TGTGCCAGCAGCTGGGGCGGGAGCTACGAGCAGTACTTC
TRBJ2-7 | 12 | TRBV7-9 | . | . | CASSVLPYEQYF | TGTGCCAGCAGCGTTTTACCCTACGAGCAGTACTTC
TRBJ2-7 | 13 | TRBV7-9 | . | . | CASSPQVRGEQYF | TGTGCCAGCAGCCCTCAAGTCCGGGGCGAGCAGTACTTC
TRBJ2-1 | 20 | TRBV6-9 | . | TRBD2 | CASSYSGGLAGPSSYNEQFF | TGTGCCAGCAGTTATTCAGGAGGACTAGCGGGACCTAGCTCCTACAATGAGCAGTTCTTC
TRBJ2-7 | 17 | TRBV4-1 | once | TRBD2 | CASSQDDGRAPSYEQYF | TGCGCCAGCAGCCAAGATGACGGGAGGGCACCATCCTACGAGCAGTACTTC
TRBJ2-7 | 14 | TRBV7-9 | . | TRBD1 | CASSLGTGAYEQYF | TGTGCCAGCAGCTTGGGGACAGGGGCCTACGAGCAGTACTTC
TRBJ2-7 | 12 | TRBV16 | . | . | CASSQLGYEQYF | TGTGCCAGCAGCCAATTGGGGTACGAGCAGTACTTC
TRBJ2-7 | 11 | TRBV27 | once | . | CASSLLGEQYF | TGTGCCAGCAGTCTCCTGGGGGAGCAGTACTTC
TRBJ2-7 | 15 | TRBV18 | . | . | CASSPRTTRSYEQYF | TGTGCCAGCTCACCGCGGACTACTCGCTCCTACGAGCAGTACTTC
TRBJ2-1 | 17 | TRBV9 | . | TRBD2 | CASSDGTSGASYNEQFF | TGTGCCAGCAGCGATGGGACTAGCGGGGCCTCCTACAATGAGCAGTTCTTC
TRBJ1-1 | 15 | TRBV4-1 | . | TRBD1 | CASSRETGGITEAFF | TGCGCCAGCAGCCGAGAGACAGGGGGCATCACTGAAGCTTTCTTT